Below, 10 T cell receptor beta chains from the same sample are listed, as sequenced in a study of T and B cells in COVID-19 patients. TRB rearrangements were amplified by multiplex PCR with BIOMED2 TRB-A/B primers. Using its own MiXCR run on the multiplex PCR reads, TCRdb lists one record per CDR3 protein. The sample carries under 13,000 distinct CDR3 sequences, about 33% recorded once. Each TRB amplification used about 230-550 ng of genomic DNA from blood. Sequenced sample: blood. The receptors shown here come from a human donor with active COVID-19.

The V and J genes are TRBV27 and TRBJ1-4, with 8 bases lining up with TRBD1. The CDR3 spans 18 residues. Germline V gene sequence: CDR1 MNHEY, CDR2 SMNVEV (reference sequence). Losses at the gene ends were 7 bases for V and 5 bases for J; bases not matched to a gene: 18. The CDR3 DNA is TGTGCCAGCATCGGCAGGACAGGGCCTACCTACTCAAATGAAAAACTGTTTTTT. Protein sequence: CASIGRTGPTYSNEKLFF.

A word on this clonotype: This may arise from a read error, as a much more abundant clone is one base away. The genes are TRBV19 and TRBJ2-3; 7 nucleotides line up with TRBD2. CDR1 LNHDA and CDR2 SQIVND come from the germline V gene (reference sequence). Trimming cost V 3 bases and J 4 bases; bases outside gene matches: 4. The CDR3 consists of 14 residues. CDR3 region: CASSIQGGADTQYF. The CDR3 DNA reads TGTGCCAGTAGTATTCAGGGAGGGGCAGATACGCAGTATTTT.

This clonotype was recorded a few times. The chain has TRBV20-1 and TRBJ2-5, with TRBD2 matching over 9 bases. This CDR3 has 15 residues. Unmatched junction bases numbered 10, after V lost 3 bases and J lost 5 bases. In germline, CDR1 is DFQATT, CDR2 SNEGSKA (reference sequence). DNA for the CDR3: TGCAGTGCTAGGGGGTCTAGCGGGGACGGGGAGACCCAGTACTTC. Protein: CSARGSSGDGETQYF.

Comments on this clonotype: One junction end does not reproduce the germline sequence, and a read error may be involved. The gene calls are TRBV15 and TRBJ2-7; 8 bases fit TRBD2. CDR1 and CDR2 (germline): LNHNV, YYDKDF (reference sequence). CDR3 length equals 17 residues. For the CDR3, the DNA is TGTGCCACCAGCAGAGATCGGGGGGGGGGCGCATACTACGTGCAGTACTTC. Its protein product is CATSRDRGGGAYYVQYF. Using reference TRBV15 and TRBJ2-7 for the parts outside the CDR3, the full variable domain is DAMVIQNPRYQVTQFGKPVTLSCSQTLNHNVMYWYQQKSSQAPKLLFHYYDKDFNNEADTPDNFQSRRPNTSFCFLDIRSPGLGDTAMYLCATSRDRGGGAYYVQYFGPGTRLTVT.

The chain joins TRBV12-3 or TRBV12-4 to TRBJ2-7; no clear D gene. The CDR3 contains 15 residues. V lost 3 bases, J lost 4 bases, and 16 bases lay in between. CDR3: CASSLRPAPSYEQYF. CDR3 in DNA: TGTGCCAGCAGTTTGCGGCCGGCACCGTCGTACGAGCAGTACTTC.

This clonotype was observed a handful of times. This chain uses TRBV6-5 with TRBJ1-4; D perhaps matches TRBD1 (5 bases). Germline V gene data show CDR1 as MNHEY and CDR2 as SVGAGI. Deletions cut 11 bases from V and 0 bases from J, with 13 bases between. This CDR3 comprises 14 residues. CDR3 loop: CAAGEGATNEKLFF. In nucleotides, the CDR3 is TGTGCCGCGGGGGAGGGTGCAACTAATGAAAAACTGTTTTTT.

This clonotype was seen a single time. The DNA of the CDR3 is TGTGCCAGCAGCTTAAAGGGACAGGGGGCCGTCAATGAGCAGTTCTTC. Translation gives CASSLKGQGAVNEQFF. This chain uses TRBV7-3 with TRBJ2-1; 12 bases agree with TRBD1. The CDR3 consists of 16 residues. V dropped 1 base and J dropped 6; count of bases not matched to a gene: 4. Germline values: CDR1 SGHTA, CDR2 FQGTGA.

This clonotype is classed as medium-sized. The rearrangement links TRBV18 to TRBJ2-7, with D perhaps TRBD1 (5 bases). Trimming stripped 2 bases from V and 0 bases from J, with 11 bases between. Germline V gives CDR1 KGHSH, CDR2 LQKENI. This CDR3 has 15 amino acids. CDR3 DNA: TGTGCCAGCTCACCAAACAGGCTGAGCTCCTACGAGCAGTACTTC. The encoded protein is CASSPNRLSSYEQYF. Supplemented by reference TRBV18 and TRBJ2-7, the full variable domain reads NAGVMQNPRHLVRRRGQEARLRCSPMKGHSHVYWYRQLPEEGLKFMVYLQKENIIDESGMPKERFSAEFPKEGPSILRIQQVVRGDSAAYFCASSPNRLSSYEQYFGPGTRLTVT.

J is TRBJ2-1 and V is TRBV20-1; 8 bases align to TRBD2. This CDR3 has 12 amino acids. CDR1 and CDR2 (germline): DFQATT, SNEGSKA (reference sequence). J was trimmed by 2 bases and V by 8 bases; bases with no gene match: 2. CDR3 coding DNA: TGCAGTTCGGGGGGGCCCTACAATGAGCAGTTCTTC. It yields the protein CSSGGPYNEQFF.

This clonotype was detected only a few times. The CDR3 here is CASSPIWANVLTF. The DNA of the CDR3 is TGTGCCAGCAGCCCCATCTGGGCCAACGTCCTGACTTTC. The V gene is TRBV7-2, the J gene TRBJ2-6; D uncertain. From germline, CDR1 is SGHTA and CDR2 FQGNSA. The CDR3 totals 13 residues. The V end lost 5 bases, the J end lost 5 bases, and 7 bases lay between the germline ends.